Listed here are 2 T cell receptor beta chains from one sample, sequenced in a study of CD8 T cells in ankylosing spondylitis. General study points: A motif in TCR beta, a set of eight highly homologous variants, appeared characteristic of ankylosing spondylitis blood.

Antigens for these TCRs are unknown. TCRdb re-analysed the 5' RACE reads in MiXCR, keeping a single row per CDR3 protein. The profile shows fewer than 400,000 distinct CDR3 sequences, under 25% of them singletons. Sequencing was performed on blood, either unsorted or a sorted T cell fraction (not recorded which). These receptor sequences come from a male donor with ankylosing spondylitis.

The rearrangement uses TRBV25-1 and TRBJ2-6, with a possible D match to TRBD1 (6 bases). V lost 5 bases and J lost 0, with 11 bases in between. CDR1 is MGHDK, CDR2 SYGVNS, per germline. The CDR3 loop spans 16 amino acids. The CDR3 DNA reads TGTGCCAGCAGTATTCCGGGACACTCTGGGGCCAACGTCCTGACTTTC. The encoded protein is CASSIPGHSGANVLTF.

This clonotype has only a few counts. The chain is built from TRBV5-1 and TRBJ2-3, with TRBD2 matching over 13 bases. Germline V lookup: CDR1 SGHRS, CDR2 YFSETQ. Unmatched junction bases numbered 3, after V lost 4 bases and J lost 4 bases. The CDR3 runs to 15 residues. The CDR3 sequence is CASSPLAGGADTQYF. CDR3 bases: TGCGCCAGCAGCCCACTAGCGGGAGGGGCAGATACGCAGTATTTT.